This T cell receptor (beta chain) originates from a study of metastatic and nonmetastatic thyroid tumors. Across the whole study: Both malignant and benign thyroid patients supplied peripheral blood and tumor or nodule tissue samples, across which the repertoires of these patients were then compared.

Original handling: The study built a papillary thyroid cancer distant-metastasis classifier from CDR3 differences across clinicopathological groups. TCRdb reanalyzed the PCR reads with MiXCR. Here the V and J calls rest on TCRdb's processing, not on the authors' analysis. Counted here are about 31,000 clones, under 25% occurring once; the ten biggest clones make up approximately 20%. This clone was counted many times. As yet, its antigen is unknown. No patient had received any treatment before thyroid surgery. Findings and limits, study-wide: TCR beta diversity was reportedly significantly higher in malignant thyroid tumors than benign nodules, in blood and tumor.

V shed 8 bases and J 3 bases; nucleotides not matched to a gene: 1. This CDR3 has 12 residues. Germline CDR1 reads WNHNN; CDR2 reads SYGVQD (reference sequence). The source is a female donor with papillary thyroid cancer or a benign thyroid nodule (not recorded which). Some clones in this sample may be carry-over from other donors' samples. The sample taken for sequencing was blood. The chain combines TRBV10-1 with TRBJ1-3, with 7 nucleotides matching TRBD1. CDR3 region: CASRDSGNTIYF. The CDR3 DNA reads TGCGCCAGCCGGGACAGTGGAAACACCATATATTTT.